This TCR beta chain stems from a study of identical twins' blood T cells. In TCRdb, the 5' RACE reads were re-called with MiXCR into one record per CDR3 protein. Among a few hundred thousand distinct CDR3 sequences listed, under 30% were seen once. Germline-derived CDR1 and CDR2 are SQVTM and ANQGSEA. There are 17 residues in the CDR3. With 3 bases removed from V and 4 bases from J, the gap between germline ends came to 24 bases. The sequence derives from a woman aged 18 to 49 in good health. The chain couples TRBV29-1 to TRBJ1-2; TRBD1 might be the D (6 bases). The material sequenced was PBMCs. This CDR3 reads CSVDILSEQGTGYGYTF. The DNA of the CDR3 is TGCAGCGTTGACATACTTTCGGAACAGGGTACGGGCTATGGCTACACCTTC.